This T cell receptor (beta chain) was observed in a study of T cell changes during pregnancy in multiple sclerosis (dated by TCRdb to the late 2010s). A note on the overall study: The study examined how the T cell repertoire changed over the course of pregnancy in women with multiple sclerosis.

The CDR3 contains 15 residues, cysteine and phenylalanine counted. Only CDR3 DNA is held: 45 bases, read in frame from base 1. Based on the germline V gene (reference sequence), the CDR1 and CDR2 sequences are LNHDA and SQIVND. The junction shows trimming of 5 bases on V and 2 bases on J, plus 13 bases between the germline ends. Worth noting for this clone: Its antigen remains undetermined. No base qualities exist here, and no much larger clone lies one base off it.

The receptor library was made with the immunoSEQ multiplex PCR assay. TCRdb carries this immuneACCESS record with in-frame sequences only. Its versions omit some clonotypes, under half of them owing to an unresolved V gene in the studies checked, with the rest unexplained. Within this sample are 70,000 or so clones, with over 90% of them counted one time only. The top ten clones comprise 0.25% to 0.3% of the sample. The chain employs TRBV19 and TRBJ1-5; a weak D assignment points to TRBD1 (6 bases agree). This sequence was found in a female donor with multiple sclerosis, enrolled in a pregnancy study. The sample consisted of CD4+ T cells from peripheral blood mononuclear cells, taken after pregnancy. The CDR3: CASSLKPGGNQPQHF. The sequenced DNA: TGTGCCAGTAGTCTTAAACCAGGGGGCAATCAGCCCCAGCATTTT. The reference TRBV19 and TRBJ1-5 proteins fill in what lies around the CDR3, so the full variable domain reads DGGITQSPKYLFRKEGQNVTLSCEQNLNHDAMYWYRQDPGQGLRLIYYSQIVNDFQKGDIAEGYSVSREKKESFPLTVTSAQKNPTAFYLCASSLKPGGNQPQHFGDGTRLSIL.